The entry that follows covers one T cell receptor (beta chain) sequence. This clonotype is characterized as medium-sized (0.01 to 0.1%). No much larger clone is present one base from it, and per-base qualities are unavailable. Libraries were made using 5' RACE. Before sequencing, the TCRbeta libraries were pooled in amounts proportional to the number of cells sorted for each library. Total RNA from sorted cells was extracted with RNAzol RT, and cDNA was made with an oligo(dT) primer and a template-switching oligo. Using Kapa HiFi, PCR amplified the TCRbeta V-CDR3-J region between a SMARTer oligo primer and a TCRbeta constant-region primer. Illumina adaptors and sample-specific index barcodes were added in a second PCR, with HighPrep bead cleanup and a Bioanalyzer check confirming a band of roughly 650 bp. Sequencing of the libraries was done on an Illumina MiSeq using 2x151 bp paired-end reads. From the authors' description of their analysis: An in-house Java program demultiplexed the reads, and MiXCR assigned TCRbeta annotations and counted clonotypes. Repertoire overlap was measured with Morisita-Horn indices from the R package vegan, along with UPGMA clustering and Circos plots of recurring clonotypes. Shannon diversity and richness were each normalized to the maximum value possible given the input cell numbers, so the resulting values fell between 0 and 1. CDR3beta sequences were aligned with MUSCLE, distances computed with SeqinR, and multidimensional scaling plotted in R. TCRdb ran its own pipeline on the public reads, namely fastp trimming at Q25 and MiXCR clone calling, and kept in-frame beta chains. One record per CDR3 amino acid sequence lists the most common genes and DNA. Clone size and V and J calls follow TCRdb, not the original study. Present in this sample are a few hundred distinct CDR3 sequences, roughly 4% of which were seen just once. The leading ten clones occupy 28% of the sample.

After labeling with CellTrace CFSE, PBMCs were cultured for 5 to 6 days in RPMI containing approximately 8% human serum along with peptide pools, each at about 0.97 ug/mL. On a BD FACSAria, proliferating CD4 T cells were sorted without fixation as live CD56-CD19-CD16-CD3+CD4+ CFSE-low cells. Enrolled adults were healthy and seronegative for ZIKV, JEV, YFV, DENV and WNV by microneutralization screening. The samples were drawn from a phase 1 trial of an alum-adjuvanted Zika purified-inactivated virus (ZPIV) vaccine that was randomized, double-blinded and placebo-controlled. Peripheral blood mononuclear cells were isolated by standard procedure and stored frozen in liquid nitrogen until use. The data were obtained in a study of Japanese encephalitis immunity and Zika vaccine responses (dated by TCRdb to the early 2020s). A note on the overall study: Included participants received three 5.0 ug doses of alum-adjuvanted ZPIV at weeks 0, 4 and 28. For stimulation, either ZIKV structural-protein peptide pools divided into flavivirus-conserved and non-conserved sets were used, or JEV or YFV peptides matching the pre-vaccination. A two-dose regimen of JEV vaccine (IXIARO), with doses given 28 days apart, was administered to around 11 participants two to three months before the first ZPIV dose. ZIKV peptides were 15-mers overlapping by 11 residues, selected for NetMHCpan/NetMHCII-predicted epitopes with affinity below 50 nM. The study tested whether prior Japanese encephalitis virus (JEV) or yellow fever virus (YFV) vaccination shaped CD4 T cell responses to the Zika vaccine. Approximately twelve participants received one dose of YFV vaccine (YF-VAX) before ZPIV, and nine participants were flavivirus-naive. TCR repertoires from three flavivirus-naive individuals were also analyzed at weeks 2, 6 and 52 after the start of ZPIV vaccination. For TCR sequencing, a handful of representative participants were selected from each pre-vaccination group, and samples were taken at week 0 (after pre-vaccination, before ZPIV) and at week 52. Here is what the overall study found, with its caveats: Because there were not enough samples, the peptide pools could not be deconvoluted, which meant the specific peptides behind the cross-reactive responses went unidentified. In JEV-pre-vaccinated donors, the repertoire richness of CD4 T cells responding to conserved ZIKV epitopes decreased significantly after ZPIV. Samples grouped by participant and showed no similarity between individuals, suggesting that no public TCRs were detected. The analysis covered only a subset of trial participants who had three doses and adequate samples, rather than the whole vaccinated cohort. Higher repertoire similarity across time-points and stimulations was observed in JEV-pre-vaccinated donors than in YFV-pre-vaccinated donors, indicating that more clonotypes were common to ZIKV and JEV stimulation. Only a few individuals showed CD8 T cell responses to the ZIKV peptide pools, and those responses were of very low magnitude.

The CDR3 measures 17 amino acids from cysteine to phenylalanine. Only CDR3 DNA remains: 51 bases, in frame from the first base. Per the germline V gene, LGHNA is the CDR1 and YSLEER is the CDR2. A distance of 23 bases separates the germline ends of V and J, which lose 2 bases and 6 bases respectively. The sequencing used antigen-activated CD4+ T cells from blood, cultured, collected during a Zika inactivated vaccine study. The V and J segments used are TRBV4-3 and TRBJ2-7, and possibly TRBD1, on 6 matching bases. This TCR derives from an adult woman who received an inactivated Zika virus vaccine. The CDR3 sequence is CASSQPPTGGVCAEQYF. Read as DNA, the sequence is TGCGCCAGCAGCCAACCACCGACAGGAGGAGTTTGTGCCGAGCAGTACTTC.